This paragraph covers one T cell receptor beta chain sequence. Its specificity is unknown. With 60 Vbeta and 13 Jbeta primers, the PCR was carried out. Data came from immunoSEQ multiplex PCR; TCRdb stores just in-frame clones and leaves some out. This table holds 60,000 to 85,000 clones, about 79% found once. This entry comes from a study of cytomegalovirus exposure and HLA in healthy donors. Study-level points and caveats: Cytomegalovirus status, reportedly, was diagnosed with high specificity and sensitivity by the classifier.

The CDR3 covers 18 residues. The germline gives CDR1 KGHSH, CDR2 LQKENI. Trimming cost V 4 bases and J 4 bases, with 22 bases left between them. This chain connects TRBV18 to TRBJ1-4; a weak D match, TRBD1 (5 bases). Sequencing input: PBMCs. This receptor was identified in a man in his forties in good health and CMV-seronegative. CDR3 DNA: TGTGCCAGCTCACAATCTTCCTACAGGAAAGGAATTAATGAAAAACTGTTTTTT. Amino acid sequence: CASSQSSYRKGINEKLFF. Supplemented by reference TRBV18 and TRBJ1-4, the full variable domain reads NAGVMQNPRHLVRRRGQEARLRCSPMKGHSHVYWYRQLPEEGLKFMVYLQKENIIDESGMPKERFSAEFPKEGPSILRIQQVVRGDSAAYFCASSQSSYRKGINEKLFFGSGTQLSVL.